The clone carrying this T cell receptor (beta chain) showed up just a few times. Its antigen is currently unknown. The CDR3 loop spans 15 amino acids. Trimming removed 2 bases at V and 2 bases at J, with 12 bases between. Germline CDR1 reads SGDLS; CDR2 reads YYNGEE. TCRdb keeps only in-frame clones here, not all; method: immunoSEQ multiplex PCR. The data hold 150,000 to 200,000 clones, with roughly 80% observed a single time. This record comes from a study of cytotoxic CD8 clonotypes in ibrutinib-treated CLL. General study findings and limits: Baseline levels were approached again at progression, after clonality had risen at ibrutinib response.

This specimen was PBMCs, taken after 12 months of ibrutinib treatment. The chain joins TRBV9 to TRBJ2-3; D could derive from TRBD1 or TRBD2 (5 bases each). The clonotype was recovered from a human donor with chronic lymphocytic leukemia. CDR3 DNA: TGTGCCAGCAGCGTCTTGGGGGACGCCACAGATACGCAGTATTTT. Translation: CASSVLGDATDTQYF.